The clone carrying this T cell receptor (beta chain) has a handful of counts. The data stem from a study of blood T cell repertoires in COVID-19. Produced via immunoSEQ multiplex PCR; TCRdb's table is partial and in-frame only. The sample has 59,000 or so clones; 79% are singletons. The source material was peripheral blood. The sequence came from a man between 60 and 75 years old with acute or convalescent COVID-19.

The CDR3 DNA follows: TGTGCCAGCAGTTACGTCGGAGGCAGCACTGAAGCTTTCTTT. It specifies CASSYVGGSTEAFF. V usage is TRBV6-5 and J usage is TRBJ1-1; D is undetermined. Trimming took 2 bases from V and 4 from J, leaving 11 bases between them. The germline CDR1 and CDR2 sequences are MNHEY and SVGAGI. The CDR3 covers 14 residues.